The rows below give T cell receptor beta chains drawn from one sample of a study of blood T cell repertoires in COVID-19. Clones were sequenced by immunoSEQ multiplex PCR, and TCRdb holds only the in-frame ones, with some missing. The sample lists some 64,000 clones; roughly three quarters were seen once. The sequenced sample was peripheral blood. The source of these receptors is a woman aged 55-69 years with acute or convalescent COVID-19. Each CDR3 is given with its conserved first and last residue. A D gene is named only where the DNA matches it firmly. Size is omitted from some rows. Given values are once, few, many or a class for expanded clones.

J gene,V gene,D gene,clone size,CDR3 DNA,CDR3 protein
TRBJ2-3,TRBV6-5,TRBD1,NA,TGTGCCAGCAGTTCAACGACAGGGTTCGTAACAGATACGCAGTATTTT,CASSSTTGFVTDTQYF
TRBJ1-2,TRBV3-1/TRBV3-2,NA,NA,TGTGCCAGCAACCATGAGCCAGGGACTAACTATGGCTACACCTTC,CASNHEPGTNYGYTF
TRBJ2-4,TRBV2,TRBD1,NA,TGTGCCAGCAGTGACAGGGGGGCCAAAAACATTCAGTACTTC,CASSDRGAKNIQYF
TRBJ1-2,TRBV6-5,TRBD1,NA,TGTGCCAGCCAGGGGACAGGGGTTGGCTACACCTTC,CASQGTGVGYTF
TRBJ2-1,TRBV4-1,NA,NA,TGCGCCAGCAGCCGAACTAATGAGCAGTTCTTC,CASSRTNEQFF
TRBJ1-2,TRBV12-3/TRBV12-4,NA,NA,TGTGCCAGCAGTTTCGGCCCAGGGGGCTACACCTTC,CASSFGPGGYTF
TRBJ1-4,TRBV5-1,NA,NA,TGCGCCAGCAGTCGGGACAATAATGAAAAACTGTTTTTT,CASSRDNNEKLFF
TRBJ2-1,TRBV4-3,NA,NA,TGCGCCAGCAGCCCGGAACAAACAGGGTACAATGAGCAGTTCTTC,CASSPEQTGYNEQFF
TRBJ1-1,TRBV6-2/TRBV6-3,NA,NA,TGTGCCAGCAGTTGGGAGGAGTCTGAAGCTTTCTTT,CASSWEESEAFF
TRBJ1-6,TRBV30,NA,few,TGTGCCTCCCAAGGGGCCTCTCTGGTTTCACCCCTCCACTTT,CASQGASLVSPLHF
TRBJ1-5,TRBV6-5,TRBD1,NA,TGTGCCAGCAGTACAGGGGCCCTCAATCAGCCCCAGCATTTT,CASSTGALNQPQHF
TRBJ2-1,TRBV7-9,NA,once,TGTGCCAGCAGCTTAGATGTCTCAGGCAATGAGCAGTTCTTC,CASSLDVSGNEQFF
TRBJ2-5,TRBV4-1,TRBD1,NA,TGCGCCAGCAGCCAAGACCGGACAGGGATAGGGGAGACCCAGTACTTC,CASSQDRTGIGETQYF
TRBJ1-6,TRBV7-2,TRBD1,few,TGTGCCAGCAGCCTTCTCGGGACAGCCTCTAATTCACCCCTCCACTTT,CASSLLGTASNSPLHF
TRBJ2-3,TRBV5-6,TRBD1,NA,TGTGCCAGCAGCTCGCGGAAGTGGGGACAGGGCTATACAGATACGCAGTATTTT,CASSSRKWGQGYTDTQYF
TRBJ2-7,TRBV3-1/TRBV3-2,NA,NA,TGTGCCAGCAGCCAACAGGCCATCACCTACGAGCAGTACTTC,CASSQQAITYEQYF
TRBJ2-1,TRBV19,TRBD2,NA,TGTGCCAGTAGTAGTCATGGGGGGGAAAGGAACAATGAGCAGTTCTTC,CASSSHGGERNNEQFF
TRBJ1-1,TRBV6-1,NA,once,TGTGCCAGCAGTGAAGCACTCGAAGCTTTCTTT,CASSEALEAFF
TRBJ2-5,TRBV7-6,NA,NA,TGTGCCAGCAGCTTAGTGGAGGGACTCACATCGGAGACCCAGTACTTC,CASSLVEGLTSETQYF
TRBJ1-1,TRBV9,TRBD1,NA,TGTGCCAGCAGCGTCATAGCAGGGGGCGCCGAAGCTTTCTTT,CASSVIAGGAEAFF
TRBJ1-5,TRBV28,NA,NA,TGTGCCAGCAGCGTCGGAGGTCAGCCCCAGCATTTT,CASSVGGQPQHF
TRBJ1-1,TRBV4-3,TRBD1,NA,TGCGCCAGCAGCCAAGGACAGGGGGTGAGGGCTTTCTTT,CASSQGQGVRAFF
TRBJ1-5,TRBV10-3,NA,NA,TGTGCCATCAGTGATAGGGGGTTAGGCAATCAGCCCCAGCATTTT,CAISDRGLGNQPQHF
TRBJ2-7,TRBV19,TRBD1,NA,TGTGCCAGTAGTACCAGGACAGGGGTGTCCTACGAGCAGTACTTC,CASSTRTGVSYEQYF
TRBJ2-7,TRBV13,NA,NA,TGTGCCAGCAGCTTAGGTTCAGGGCCCCGCGAGCAGTACTTC,CASSLGSGPREQYF
TRBJ1-1,TRBV9,TRBD1,NA,TGTGCCAGCAGCGTAGCCCCCCACAGGGGGCGAACTGAAGCTTTCTTT,CASSVAPHRGRTEAFF
TRBJ1-2,TRBV7-9,TRBD1,once,TGTGCCAGCAGCAGCGACAGGGAAGGCTACACCTTC,CASSSDREGYTF
TRBJ1-2,TRBV6-4,NA,NA,TGTGCCAGCAGCCCTTCGGAGGGAAATGGCTACACCTTC,CASSPSEGNGYTF
TRBJ1-4,TRBV11-2,TRBD1,NA,TGTGCCAGCAGCTTAGCCGGACAGGGGGCGATTAATGAAAAACTGTTTTTT,CASSLAGQGAINEKLFF
TRBJ1-1,TRBV27,NA,NA,TGTGCCAGCAGTTTATTTCGGGACACTGAAGCTTTCTTT,CASSLFRDTEAFF
TRBJ1-3,TRBV7-2,NA,few,TGTGCCAGCAGGCAGGGGACTGGAAACACCATATATTTT,CASRQGTGNTIYF
TRBJ1-4,TRBV2,NA,NA,TGTGCCAGCAGTGAACAGGGAGGTGAAAAACTGTTTTTT,CASSEQGGEKLFF